Shown below are 3 T cell receptor beta chains from a single sample sequenced in a study of shared clonotypes between healthy human individuals. The data were produced by immunoSEQ multiplex PCR, yet TCRdb's version contains in-frame clones alone and is incomplete. The data hold around 2.5 million clones, with roughly 93% observed a single time. The sequencing sample was made of naive CD4+ T cells from PBMCs. Sample subset: CD45RA+ positively selected. These receptors were collected from a man aged 18 to 29 in good health. Some clones in this sample may be carry-over from other donors' samples.

The rearrangement links TRBV25-1 to TRBJ2-5; 9 nucleotides agree with TRBD1. Germline-derived CDR1 and CDR2 are MGHDK and SYGVNS. The junction had 14 bases not matched to a gene; V was cut back by 7 bases and J by 5 bases. The CDR3 contains 16 residues. This chain's CDR3 is CASTQLGGTGMETQYF. The DNA for the CDR3 is TGTGCCAGCACTCAGCTAGGGGGGACAGGGATGGAGACCCAGTACTTC.

The chain employs TRBV2 and TRBJ2-7; D unclear. The CDR3 sequence is 13 residues long. V gave up 7 bases and J gave up 1 base, with 11 bases separating them. Looked up from germline, CDR1 is SNHLY and CDR2 is FYNNEI. CDR3 sequence (DNA): TGTGCCAGCAATGTCGCCAGATCCTACGAGCAGTACTTC. Its protein is CASNVARSYEQYF.

The rearrangement links TRBV4-2 to TRBJ1-4, with D tentatively TRBD1 (5 bases). The CDR3 spans 13 residues. V was cut by 4 bases and J by 7 bases, with 10 bases left in between. Germline CDR1 LGHNA, CDR2 YNFKEQ. CDR3 nucleotide sequence: TGTGCCAGCAGCCGTACCGGGGGTGAAAAACTGTTTTTT. Encoded protein: CASSRTGGEKLFF.